These T cell receptor beta chains were read from a single sample in a study of shared clonotypes between healthy human individuals. Here immunoSEQ multiplex PCR was the method, and the copy in TCRdb shows in-frame clones only, minus some. The repertoire holds under 650,000 clones, with about 96% as singletons. The specimen sequenced was naive CD4+ T cells sorted from blood. The receptors stem from a woman in her 30s in good health. Both conserved end residues are part of each CDR3. A D gene is named only where the DNA matches it firmly. Part of the rows lack a size; the others show once, few, many or a class for expanded clones.

J gene	clone size	V gene	D gene	CDR3 length	CDR3 DNA	CDR3 protein
TRBJ2-1	NA	TRBV6-5	NA	14	TGTGCCAGCAGAGAAGGGGGACGCCTCAATGAGCAGTTCTTC	CASREGGRLNEQFF
TRBJ2-5	NA	TRBV28	TRBD2	15	TGTGCCAGCAGTCCACCTGGAGCGGGAGGTGAGACCCAGTACTTC	CASSPPGAGGETQYF
TRBJ2-5	NA	TRBV9	TRBD2	17	TGTGCCAGCAGCGTAACTGGCGGGAGGGCTTTTTCGGAGACCCAGTACTTC	CASSVTGGRAFSETQYF
TRBJ1-2	NA	TRBV7-9	NA	17	TGTGCCAGCAGCTTGACAGGAGCCCCTGGCGGGGGCTATGGCTACACCTTC	CASSLTGAPGGGYGYTF
TRBJ1-3	NA	TRBV5-5	NA	15	TGTGCCAGCAGGCCTGGGTACGGGAATGGAAACACCATATATTTT	CASRPGYGNGNTIYF
TRBJ2-3	NA	TRBV4-1	NA	15	TGCGCCAGCAGCCAAGAAGGAGCGGGCACAGATACGCAGTATTTT	CASSQEGAGTDTQYF
TRBJ2-7	NA	TRBV7-8	NA	15	TGTGCCAGCAGCTCCTACGTTCTTAGCTCCTACGAGCAGTACTTC	CASSSYVLSSYEQYF
TRBJ1-2	NA	TRBV23-1	TRBD1	17	TGCGCCAGCAGTCACCATCCCGGGACAGTGAGTAACTATGGCTACACCTTC	CASSHHPGTVSNYGYTF
TRBJ2-7	once	TRBV5-1	TRBD2	14	TGCGCCAGCAGCGCGGGACTAGCGGAGTACGAGCAGTACTTC	CASSAGLAEYEQYF
TRBJ2-5	NA	TRBV18	NA	13	TGTGCCAGCTCGAACTGGGGACTCGAGACCCAGTACTTC	CASSNWGLETQYF
TRBJ2-3	NA	TRBV7-7	NA	13	TGTGCCAGCAGCTCTGTCGGCGCAGATACGCAGTATTTT	CASSSVGADTQYF
TRBJ2-2	NA	TRBV10-2	NA	14	TGCGCCAGCAACCCCCGGGGGAACACCGGGGAGCTGTTTTTT	CASNPRGNTGELFF
TRBJ2-1	NA	TRBV5-1	TRBD2	15	TGCGCCAGCAGCTCCCGGGGCGGGAGGGACAATGAGCAGTTCTTC	CASSSRGGRDNEQFF
TRBJ1-4	NA	TRBV28	NA	14	TGTGCCAGCAGTTTACAGGGGTCTAATGAAAAACTGTTTTTT	CASSLQGSNEKLFF
TRBJ2-1	once	TRBV28	TRBD2	19	TGTGCCAGCAGTTACCGCATTGGGACTAGCGGGAGGCCATCCAATGAGCAGTTCTTC	CASSYRIGTSGRPSNEQFF
TRBJ1-2	NA	TRBV7-9	TRBD1	13	TGTGCCAGCAGCTGGGACAGCTATCACGGCTACACCTTC	CASSWDSYHGYTF
TRBJ1-3	NA	TRBV6-6	TRBD1	14	TGTGCCAGCAGAGATACAGGGGGGGCAAACACCATATATTTT	CASRDTGGANTIYF
TRBJ1-2	NA	TRBV19	NA	13	TGTGCCAGTAGTGGAACCTCGGGACGTGGCTACACCTTC	CASSGTSGRGYTF
TRBJ1-1	NA	TRBV7-2	TRBD1	15	TGTGCCAGCAGATTACAGGGGGCGATAGGCACTGAAGCTTTCTTT	CASRLQGAIGTEAFF
TRBJ2-1	NA	TRBV27	NA	13	TGTGCCAGCAGTTCCTCCCTCTACAATGAGCAGTTCTTC	CASSSSLYNEQFF
TRBJ1-1	NA	TRBV7-8	TRBD1	14	TGTGCCAGCAGCTTCGACAGGGGGGGCACTGAAGCTTTCTTT	CASSFDRGGTEAFF
TRBJ1-4	NA	TRBV5-4	NA	15	TGTGCCAGCAGTAGAGACGGGAAGATTAATGAAAAACTGTTTTTT	CASSRDGKINEKLFF
TRBJ2-3	NA	TRBV9	TRBD2	15	TGTGCCAGCAGCGTACTAGCGGGGAACACAGATACGCAGTATTTT	CASSVLAGNTDTQYF
TRBJ2-5	NA	TRBV7-9	NA	14	TGTGCCAGCAGCCCACCATGCGGGGAAGAGACCCAGTACTTC	CASSPPCGEETQYF
TRBJ2-1	NA	TRBV5-6	TRBD1	16	TGTGCCAGCAGCTCCCGAGGGGACAGGGGTTACAATGAGCAGTTCTTC	CASSSRGDRGYNEQFF
TRBJ2-1	NA	TRBV12-2	NA	15	TGTGCAAGTCGCCCAAGTTGGATAGCAGACAATGAGCAGTTCTTC	CASRPSWIADNEQFF
TRBJ2-7	NA	TRBV29-1	NA	10	TGCAGCGTTGGCAGCTACGAGCAGTACTTC	CSVGSYEQYF
TRBJ2-7	NA	TRBV5-4	NA	17	TGTGCCAGCAGCTCGTTGGGGGAGGCCACAAGCTCCTACGAGCAGTACTTC	CASSSLGEATSSYEQYF
TRBJ2-5	NA	TRBV5-5	NA	16	TGTGCCAGCAGCCTCCCCCGACAGGGAGGTTTGGAGACCCAGTACTTC	CASSLPRQGGLETQYF
TRBJ2-7	once	TRBV28	NA	14	TGTGCCAGCAGTTCTTTAAACAGAGAATACGAGCAGTACTTC	CASSSLNREYEQYF
TRBJ2-3	NA	TRBV28	TRBD1	14	TGTGCCAGCAGACATACAGGGGGAGTCGGCACGCAGTATTTT	CASRHTGGVGTQYF
TRBJ2-7	NA	TRBV28	TRBD2	15	TGTGCCAGCAGTTCCTCTGGGACTACTATTTCCGAGCAGTACTTC	CASSSSGTTISEQYF
TRBJ1-3	NA	TRBV7-9	NA	14	TGTGCCAGCAGCTTTGGTGGCTCTGGAAACACCATATATTTT	CASSFGGSGNTIYF
TRBJ2-3	NA	TRBV14	NA	15	TGTGCCAGCAGAAAAACGGGACTTCCAACAGATACGCAGTATTTT	CASRKTGLPTDTQYF
TRBJ1-1	NA	TRBV5-1	NA	13	TGCGCCAGCAGCGGAAGGGGGGACACTGAAGCTTTCTTT	CASSGRGDTEAFF
TRBJ2-1	NA	TRBV4-1	TRBD2	15	TGCGCCAGCAGCCAGACTAGCGGGAGAACCAATGAGCAGTTCTTC	CASSQTSGRTNEQFF
TRBJ2-3	NA	TRBV7-9	NA	16	TGTGCCAGCAGCCTGTTTCTAGCGACTAGCACAGATACGCAGTATTTT	CASSLFLATSTDTQYF
TRBJ1-3	once	TRBV5-4	NA	17	TGTGCCAGCAGCTTGGAAGGAGGAGACAGCTCTGGAAACACCATATATTTT	CASSLEGGDSSGNTIYF
TRBJ2-5	NA	TRBV5-4	NA	13	TGTGCCAGCAGCCCTGGACAGTCGGAGACCCAGTACTTC	CASSPGQSETQYF
TRBJ1-1	NA	TRBV18	TRBD1	19	TGTGCCAGCTCACCCCTACCCCGGCGGGCCGGGACAGGGAGGACTGAAGCTTTCTTT	CASSPLPRRAGTGRTEAFF